This T cell receptor beta chain comes out of a study of a mutant IDH1 vaccine in newly diagnosed glioma. At the level of the study: Patients' prior therapy spanned radiotherapy, temozolomide, or both; most underwent both.

Sequencing used immunoSEQ multiplex PCR; TCRdb keeps in-frame clones, though not all of them. The sample contains 35,000 to 40,000 clones, 75% to 85% of which appear only once. The germline V and J ends were trimmed by 4 bases and 4 bases, with 18 bases remaining between them. The CDR3 runs to 16 residues. Germline CDR1 reads SGHTA; CDR2 reads FQGNSA. Time point indicated: baseline, week 1 (first vaccination visit). As for treatment: pre-vaccination baseline after standard-of-care therapy. New WHO grade 3 or 4 IDH1-mutant, ATRX-lost astrocytomas were present in all donors. The sequence was obtained from a man aged 40-55 years with glioma. Some clones in this sample may be carry-over from other donors' samples. Here the sequenced sample was PBMCs, taken from a glioma patient treated with radiotherapy, temozolomide or both. V is TRBV7-2 and J is TRBJ2-3, with D possibly being TRBD2 (5 bases). CDR3 in amino acids: CASSSGDSFGADTQYF. CDR3 DNA: TGTGCCAGCAGCTCAGGAGACTCCTTCGGGGCAGATACGCAGTATTTT.